The 18 T cell receptor beta chains below come from one sample, sequenced in a study of T cell repertoires in cytomegalovirus infection. TCRdb itself ran the reads through MiXCR, one entry per CDR3 protein. Found here are a few hundred thousand distinct CDR3 sequences, 35% to 50% of them singletons; the top ten hold 48%. The antigens these receptors bind are not known. The sample in question was cultured PBMCs, obtained from culture after CMV antigen stimulation. The receptor set was obtained from a human donor in good health (CMV status not recorded). Some clones in this sample may be carry-over from other donors' samples.

The chain recombines TRBV7-9 with TRBJ2-1; 12 bases map to TRBD2. V trimming: 5 bases; J trimming: 7 bases; junction bases outside the gene matches: 15. Germline loops: CDR1 SEHNR, CDR2 FQNEAQ (reference sequence). The CDR3 is 18 amino acids. CDR3 in amino acids: CASSLPWRLAGVKNEQFF. The DNA for the CDR3 is TGTGCCAGCAGCCTCCCTTGGCGACTAGCGGGAGTAAAGAATGAGCAGTTCTTC.

This clonotype was seen a few times. The rearrangement uses TRBV12-3 or TRBV12-4 and TRBJ1-1; D is unresolved. CDR3 length equals 15 residues. The V gene lost 7 bases and the J gene lost 0 bases, with 15 bases spanning the gap. The CDR3, as DNA: TGTGCCAGCACCCCAATCTTGGGTCTGAACACTGAAGCTTTCTTT. Encoded protein: CASTPILGLNTEAFF.

The rearrangement joins TRBV7-2 to TRBJ2-7; D not resolved. Germline assignment: CDR1 SGHTA and CDR2 FQGNSA. V lost 5 bases to trimming and J lost 7 bases, with 15 bases between them. The CDR3 runs to 13 residues. Here the CDR3 DNA reads TGTGCCAGCAGCCCCCAGGCCTCTTGGGAGCAGTACTTC. Its translation: CASSPQASWEQYF.

This clonotype was observed at least ten times. CDR3 sequence reads: CASSAARWGGRPDTQYF. Here the CDR3 DNA reads TGTGCCAGCAGCGCTGCCCGGTGGGGGGGCCGACCGGATACGCAGTATTTT. The genes are TRBV7-2 and TRBJ2-3, with D perhaps matching TRBD2 (7 bases). V was shortened by 5 bases and J by 6 bases, with 24 bases between the two germline ends. CDR3 size: 17 residues. Germline CDR1 is SGHTA and CDR2 is FQGNSA.

This clonotype was observed many times. This rearrangement joins TRBV7-2 to TRBJ1-1; 9 nucleotides match TRBD1. V was clipped by 5 bases and J by 8 bases; unmatched bases: 12. The CDR3 length is 15 residues. Germline CDR1 SGHTA, CDR2 FQGNSA. CDR3 nucleotides: TGTGCCAGCAGCCGGGACAGGGTAATAACTACCGAAGCTTTCTTT. It translates to CASSRDRVITTEAFF.

DNA for the CDR3: TGTGCCAGCAGTGAATATGAGGGCCGGGGCACAGATACGCAGTATTTT. The encoded protein is CASSEYEGRGTDTQYF. The chain links TRBV25-1 to TRBJ2-3; the D gene is possibly TRBD2 (5 bases). Germline V gene data show CDR1 as MGHDK and CDR2 as SYGVNS. This CDR3 contains 16 residues. Trimming pared 0 bases from V and 1 base from J, leaving 11 bases between.

J is TRBJ2-7 and V is TRBV7-9; a weak D match, TRBD2 (6 bases). V lost 2 bases, J lost 1 base, and 18 bases lay in between. CDR1 SEHNR and CDR2 FQNEAQ come from the germline V gene (reference sequence). This CDR3 is built from 17 residues. CDR3 sequence reads: CASSLKRGTPGSYEQYF. The CDR3 DNA sequence: TGTGCCAGCAGCTTAAAACGCGGGACTCCGGGGTCCTACGAGCAGTACTTC.

This chain connects TRBV7-2 to TRBJ2-7; D not certain. Deletions cut 4 bases from V and 3 bases from J, with 7 bases between. Germline V gene sequence: CDR1 SGHTA, CDR2 FQGNSA. The CDR3 covers 12 residues. In DNA form, the CDR3 reads TGTGCCAGCAGCTCCACAGACTACGAGCAGTACTTC. Translation gives CASSSTDYEQYF.

A few counts support this clonotype. The chain carries TRBV7-4 and TRBJ2-7, with 7 bases aligning to TRBD1. From germline, CDR1 is SGHVT and CDR2 SQSDAQ. J lost 0 bases, V lost 1 base, and 6 bases had no gene match. This CDR3 spans 16 amino acids. The CDR3, as DNA: TGTGCCAGCAGCTTAGGTTGGACAGGCATCTCCTACGAGCAGTACTTC. Amino acid sequence: CASSLGWTGISYEQYF.

This clonotype was seen only once. This chain connects TRBV30 to TRBJ2-3; D not certain. V lost 3 bases to trimming and J lost 8 bases, with 9 bases between them. Looked up from germline, CDR1 is GTSNPN and CDR2 is SVGIG (reference sequence). This CDR3 comprises 11 residues. CDR3: CAWRASGTQYF. CDR3 DNA: TGTGCCTGGAGAGCCTCGGGTACGCAGTATTTT.

V usage is TRBV20-1 and J usage is TRBJ2-5; TRBD1 agrees at 7 bases. CDR1 DFQATT and CDR2 SNEGSKA come from the germline V gene (reference sequence). The J segment lost 5 bases and the V segment lost 3 bases, leaving 6 bases of the junction unmatched. CDR3 length equals 13 residues. The CDR3 sequence: CSARTGSGETQYF. Here the CDR3 DNA reads TGCAGTGCTAGGACAGGGAGTGGGGAGACCCAGTACTTC.

The chain recombines TRBV2 with TRBJ2-2; the D gene could be TRBD1 or TRBD2 (5 bases each). The germline V gene encodes CDR1 SNHLY and CDR2 FYNNEI. The ends were cut back, 3 bases at V and 8 bases at J, with 16 bases in the middle. The CDR3 runs to 15 residues. CDR3 sequence: CASSDRGEGNGELFF. CDR3 in DNA: TGTGCCAGCAGTGACCGGGGAGAGGGGAATGGGGAGCTGTTTTTT.

The CDR3 sequence: CASSLEVGTRKETQYF. Written as DNA, the CDR3 is TGTGCCAGCAGCTTAGAGGTCGGGACAAGGAAAGAGACCCAGTACTTC. This chain joins TRBV7-6 and TRBJ2-5, with a possible D match to TRBD1 (6 bases). Between the trimmed V and J ends, which lost 1 base and 3 bases, there was a span of 15 bases. The CDR3 has 16 amino acids. In germline, CDR1 is SGHVS, CDR2 FNYEAQ. Supplemented by reference TRBV7-6 and TRBJ2-5, the full variable domain reads GAGVSQSPRYKVTKRGQDVALRCDPISGHVSLYWYRQALGQGPEFLTYFNYEAQQDKSGLPNDRFSAERPEGSISTLTIQRTEQRDSAMYRCASSLEVGTRKETQYFGPGTRLLVL.

This chain uses TRBV6-2 or TRBV6-3 with TRBJ1-1, with D uncertain. The germline V gene encodes CDR1 MNHEY and CDR2 SVGEGT. Trimming left V 6 bases short and J 3 bases short, with 11 bases between. CDR3 length equals 13 residues. As DNA, the CDR3 is TGTGCCAGCAGAGCGGGGTCCTACACTGAAGCTTTCTTT. Translating it yields CASRAGSYTEAFF.

Written as DNA, the CDR3 is TGTGCCAGTAGTGTCTACAGGGGGCGGAAGGGCAATCAGCCCCAGCATTTT. Translated: CASSVYRGRKGNQPQHF. This sequence joins TRBV19 and TRBJ1-5, with 9 bases fitting TRBD1. The germline V gene encodes CDR1 LNHDA and CDR2 SQIVND (reference sequence). V was pared by 5 bases and J by 2 bases, with 10 bases of the junction left unmatched. The CDR3 length is 17 residues.

This clonotype was found a few times. The chain combines TRBV20-1 with TRBJ1-6; D remains unclear. CDR1 DFQATT and CDR2 SNEGSKA come from the germline V gene (reference sequence). V lost 6 bases and J 7 bases, leaving 10 bases between the germline ends. The CDR3 covers 12 residues. The CDR3: CSARNRNSPLHF. DNA for the CDR3: TGCAGTGCCCGGAACAGAAATTCACCCCTCCACTTT.

The chain has TRBV7-2 and TRBJ2-2; tentatively, D is TRBD2 (5 bases). Per the germline V gene, CDR1 is SGHTA and CDR2 is FQGNSA. The CDR3 totals 14 residues. Trimming shortened V by 2 bases and J by 3 bases, and 7 bases separated the two germline ends. As DNA, the CDR3 is TGTGCCAGCAGCTTACTAGCCCACACCGGGGAGCTGTTTTTT. Its translation: CASSLLAHTGELFF.

V and J are TRBV7-2 and TRBJ2-1; 9 positions agree with TRBD1. Germline V gene lookup returns CDR1 SGHTA and CDR2 FQGNSA. The CDR3 covers 15 residues. V lost 5 bases, J lost 3 bases, and 5 bases stayed unmatched. For the CDR3, the DNA is TGTGCCAGCAGCCCCGGGGACAGGGACTACAATGAGCAGTTCTTC. This encodes CASSPGDRDYNEQFF.